Presented here are 6 T cell receptor beta chains from one specimen sequenced in a study of T cell repertoires in aging, cancer and after chemotherapy. Rearranged V-D-J TRB sequences were amplified with a mixed TRB-A/B primer pool. TCRdb reprocessed the multiplex PCR reads via MiXCR and lists one record per CDR3 protein. Seen here are a few thousand distinct CDR3 sequences, roughly half observed once, and the top ten hold 4% to 5.5%. TCR beta rearrangements were amplified from peripheral blood genomic DNA. The sample comprised blood. These receptors were collected from a human donor with a solid tumor.

This chain joins TRBV27 and TRBJ2-2; D perhaps matches TRBD2 (5 bases). Deletions cut 5 bases from V and 1 base from J, with 11 bases between. The CDR3 totals 15 residues. In germline, CDR1 is MNHEY, CDR2 SMNVEV (reference sequence). The CDR3 region has the DNA TGTGCCAGCAGTCCCAGAGCGGTGAACACCGGGGAGCTGTTTTTT. It is translated as CASSPRAVNTGELFF.

DNA of the CDR3: TGTGCCAGTAGTAGGTACCCGGGACAATACGAGCAGTACTTC. Translation gives CASSRYPGQYEQYF. The chain has TRBV19 and TRBJ2-7, with TRBD1 as a possible D gene (6 bases). CDR1 is LNHDA and CDR2 is SQIVND in the germline V gene (reference sequence). The CDR3 covers 14 residues. V was shortened by 4 bases and J by 4 bases, with 14 bases between the two germline ends.

The J gene is TRBJ2-2, the V gene TRBV23-1, with 9 bases matching TRBD1. TRBV23-1 is assigned to the ORF class and has an uncertain function. The CDR3 runs to 15 residues. With 10 bases clipped from V and 6 bases from J, the junction kept 12 bases outside the gene matches. The CDR3 is CATSRDRVISGELFF. The CDR3, as DNA: TGCGCCACCTCTCGGGACAGGGTTATCTCCGGGGAGCTGTTTTTT.

V and J are TRBV20-1 and TRBJ2-7; unclear D gene. This CDR3 comprises 14 residues. Germline V CDR1 and CDR2: DFQATT, SNEGSKA (reference sequence). With 3 bases removed from V and 5 bases from J, the gap between germline ends came to 17 bases. CDR3 DNA: TGCAGTGCTAGCGACCATTTGTCTGAGAACGAGCAGTACTTC. It translates to CSASDHLSENEQYF.

The J gene is TRBJ1-2, the V gene TRBV6-5, with D possibly being TRBD1 (6 bases). The CDR3 covers 16 residues. Germline CDR1 is MNHEY and CDR2 is SVGAGI. Deletions cut 0 bases from V and 4 bases from J, with 15 bases between. In nucleotides, the CDR3 is TGTGCCAGCAGTTACTCGCCAACAGGGAGCGCCTATGGCTACACCTTC. It translates to CASSYSPTGSAYGYTF.

In its sample, this clonotype was seen a few times. The rearrangement links TRBV12-3 or TRBV12-4 to TRBJ1-2; D gene ambiguous. The CDR3 runs 12 residues. V lost 6 bases and J lost 5, with 10 bases in between. The chain's CDR3 is CASRGMEYGYTF. CDR3 DNA sequence: TGTGCCAGCAGGGGGATGGAGTATGGCTACACCTTC.